The rows below give T cell receptor beta chains drawn from one sample of a study of CD8 T cells in ankylosing spondylitis. Via MiXCR, TCRdb re-called the 5' RACE reads, giving one row per CDR3 protein. Seen here are 50,000 or so distinct CDR3 sequences, roughly 7.3% observed once, and the top ten hold about 8.5%. The source material was blood, either unsorted or a sorted T cell fraction (not recorded which). The receptors here all came from a female donor with ankylosing spondylitis or in good health (not recorded which). CDR3s include the opening cysteine and the closing phenylalanine or tryptophan. The D gene is left open where the match is weak. Part of the rows lack a size; the others show once, few, many or a class for expanded clones.

clone_size	v_call	d_call	j_call	cdr3_aa	cdr3_nt
many	TRBV12-3/TRBV12-4	NA	TRBJ1-2	CASSEQTGSYGYTF	TGTGCCAGCAGTGAACAGACAGGCAGCTATGGCTACACCTTC
many	TRBV5-1	NA	TRBJ1-1	CASRMNSNTEAFF	TGCGCCAGCCGTATGAACAGCAACACTGAAGCTTTCTTT
NA	TRBV12-3/TRBV12-4	TRBD2	TRBJ2-1	CASSLQAGGYNEQFF	TGTGCCAGCAGTTTGCAAGCGGGGGGATACAATGAGCAGTTCTTC
NA	TRBV7-2	NA	TRBJ1-3	CASSPSGYSGNTIYF	TGTGCCAGCAGCCCTTCAGGTTACTCTGGAAACACCATATATTTT
NA	TRBV29-1	NA	TRBJ2-2	CSVKTAQVAGELFF	TGCAGCGTTAAAACGGCGCAGGTCGCCGGGGAGCTGTTTTTT
medium-sized	TRBV4-3	NA	TRBJ2-4	CASSQAAMGYTNIQYF	TGCGCCAGCAGCCAGGCCGCTATGGGTTACACAAACATTCAGTACTTC
many	TRBV5-6	TRBD1	TRBJ2-3	CASSTGQGSDTQYF	TGTGCCAGCAGCACGGGACAGGGTTCAGATACGCAGTATTTT
many	TRBV20-1	NA	TRBJ2-7	CSARDGSPGDYF	TGCAGTGCTAGAGATGGTTCCCCCGGGGACTACTTC
many	TRBV7-2	NA	TRBJ1-5	CASSLQGPQHF	TGTGCCAGCAGCCTACAGGGACCACAGCATTTT
few	TRBV7-2	NA	TRBJ2-3	CASSLAYQSTDTQYF	TGTGCCAGCAGCTTAGCCTACCAAAGCACAGATACGCAGTATTTT
many	TRBV6-2/TRBV6-3	NA	TRBJ2-1	CASSYSTDGGEQFF	TGTGCCAGCAGTTACTCGACGGACGGCGGGGAGCAGTTCTTC
many	TRBV20-1	NA	TRBJ1-5	CSAREESASNQPQHF	TGCAGTGCTAGAGAAGAATCCGCTAGCAATCAGCCCCAGCATTTT
few	TRBV29-1	NA	TRBJ2-1	CSVVQGGDEQFF	TGCAGCGTTGTTCAGGGGGGGGATGAGCAGTTCTTC
few	TRBV4-3	TRBD2	TRBJ2-3	CASSPAGSGGGRTDTQYF	TGCGCCAGCAGCCCCGCGGGTAGCGGGGGGGGACGCACAGATACGCAGTATTTT
many	TRBV12-3/TRBV12-4	TRBD1	TRBJ1-1	CASSQTGGETEAFF	TGTGCCAGCAGTCAGACAGGGGGGGAGACTGAAGCTTTCTTT
many	TRBV5-5	NA	TRBJ1-1	CASSLARGNTEAFF	TGTGCCAGCAGCTTGGCAAGGGGGAACACTGAAGCTTTCTTT
many	TRBV7-9	NA	TRBJ1-1	CASSFGGREGTEAFF	TGTGCCAGCAGCTTCGGAGGCAGGGAGGGGACTGAAGCTTTCTTT
few	TRBV20-1	TRBD2	TRBJ2-5	CSASDSGGAKETQYF	TGCAGTGCTAGTGATAGCGGGGGGGCTAAAGAGACCCAGTACTTC
many	TRBV9	NA	TRBJ2-1	CASSVGGHGWDEQFF	TGTGCCAGCAGCGTAGGGGGGCACGGGTGGGATGAGCAGTTCTTC
many	TRBV5-4	NA	TRBJ1-1	CASSLKSGWNTEAFF	TGTGCCAGCAGCTTGAAGTCAGGATGGAACACTGAAGCTTTCTTT
many	TRBV7-2	NA	TRBJ1-2	CASSFARGGGGGYTF	TGTGCCAGCAGCTTCGCACGGGGGGGCGGGGGTGGCTACACCTTC
many	TRBV27	NA	TRBJ2-2	CASSLWALNTGELFF	TGTGCCAGCAGCCTATGGGCCCTGAACACCGGGGAGCTGTTTTTT
many	TRBV18	TRBD1	TRBJ1-4	CASSPLWDRQNEKLFF	TGTGCCAGCTCACCACTCTGGGACAGGCAGAATGAAAAACTGTTTTTT
many	TRBV20-1	NA	TRBJ1-2	CSARDLPGADYGYTF	TGCAGTGCTAGAGACCTACCAGGGGCAGACTATGGCTACACCTTC
many	TRBV11-3	NA	TRBJ2-2	CASSLLESVTGELFF	TGTGCCAGCAGCTTATTAGAATCGGTCACCGGGGAGCTGTTTTTT
NA	TRBV7-9	TRBD1	TRBJ1-1	CASSSLGRRDRATEAFF	TGTGCCAGCAGCTCTTTGGGGAGAAGGGACAGAGCCACTGAAGCTTTCTTT
many	TRBV10-2	NA	TRBJ1-2	CASTDTGLDGYTF	TGCGCCAGCACGGACACAGGCTTGGATGGCTACACCTTC
many	TRBV7-2	NA	TRBJ2-1	CASSRDQIRSGEQFF	TGTGCCAGCAGCCGGGATCAAATTCGTAGCGGTGAGCAGTTCTTC
many	TRBV6-5	NA	TRBJ2-1	CASSYSSYNEQFF	TGTGCCAGCAGTTACTCTTCATACAATGAGCAGTTCTTC
many	TRBV12-3/TRBV12-4	TRBD2	TRBJ2-1	CASSLNGGGYNEQFF	TGTGCCAGCAGTTTAAACGGGGGGGGGTACAATGAGCAGTTCTTC
many	TRBV20-1	TRBD1	TRBJ1-1	CSAEGQKNTEAFF	TGCAGTGCCGAGGGACAGAAGAACACTGAAGCTTTCTTT
many	TRBV7-6	NA	TRBJ1-1	CASSAGLNTEAFF	TGTGCCAGCAGCGCGGGACTTAACACTGAAGCTTTCTTT
NA	TRBV29-1	NA	TRBJ1-5	CSVGQSSNQPQHF	TGCAGCGTTGGCCAGTCTAGCAATCAGCCCCAGCATTTT
many	TRBV28	TRBD2	TRBJ2-3	CASTSGGAADTQYF	TGTGCCAGCACTAGCGGGGGGGCGGCCGATACGCAGTATTTT
few	TRBV7-2	NA	TRBJ2-4	CASSSRQGGNIQYF	TGTGCCAGCAGCTCGAGACAGGGAGGAAACATTCAGTACTTC
many	TRBV7-2	NA	TRBJ2-7	CASSRDSNSYEQYF	TGTGCCAGCAGCCGAGACAGTAACTCCTACGAGCAGTACTTC